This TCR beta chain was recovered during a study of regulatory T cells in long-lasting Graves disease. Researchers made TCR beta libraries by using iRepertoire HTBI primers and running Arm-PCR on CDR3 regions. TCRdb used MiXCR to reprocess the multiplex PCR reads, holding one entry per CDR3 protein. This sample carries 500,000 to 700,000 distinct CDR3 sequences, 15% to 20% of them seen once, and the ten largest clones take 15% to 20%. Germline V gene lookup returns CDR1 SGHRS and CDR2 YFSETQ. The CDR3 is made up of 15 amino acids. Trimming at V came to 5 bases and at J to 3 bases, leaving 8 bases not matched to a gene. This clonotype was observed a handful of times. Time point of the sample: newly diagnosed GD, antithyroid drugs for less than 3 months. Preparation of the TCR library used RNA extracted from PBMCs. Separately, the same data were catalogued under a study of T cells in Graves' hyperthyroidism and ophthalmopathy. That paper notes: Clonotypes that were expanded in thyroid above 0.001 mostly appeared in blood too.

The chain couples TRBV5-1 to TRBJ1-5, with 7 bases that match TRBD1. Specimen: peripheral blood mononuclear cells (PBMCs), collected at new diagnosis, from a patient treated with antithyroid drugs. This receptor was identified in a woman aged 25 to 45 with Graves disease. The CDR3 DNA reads TGCGCCAGCAGTGAACAGGGGATGTCCAATCAGCCCCAGCATTTT. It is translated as CASSEQGMSNQPQHF.